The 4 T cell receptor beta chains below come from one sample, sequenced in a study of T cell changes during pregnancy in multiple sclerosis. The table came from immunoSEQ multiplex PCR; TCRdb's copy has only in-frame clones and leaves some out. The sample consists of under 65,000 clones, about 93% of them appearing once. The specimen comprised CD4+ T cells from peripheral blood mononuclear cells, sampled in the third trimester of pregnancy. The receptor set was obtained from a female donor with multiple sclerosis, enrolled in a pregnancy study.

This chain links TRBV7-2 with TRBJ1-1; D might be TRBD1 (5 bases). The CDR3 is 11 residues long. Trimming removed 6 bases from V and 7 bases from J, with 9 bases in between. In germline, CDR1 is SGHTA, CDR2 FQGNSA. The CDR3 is CASRPGNEAFF. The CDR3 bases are TGTGCCAGCAGACCAGGGAATGAAGCTTTCTTT.

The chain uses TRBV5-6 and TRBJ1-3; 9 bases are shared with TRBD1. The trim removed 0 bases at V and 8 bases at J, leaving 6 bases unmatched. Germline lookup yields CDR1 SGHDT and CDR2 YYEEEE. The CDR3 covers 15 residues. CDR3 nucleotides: TGTGCCAGCAGCTTGGAGGGACAGGGTGGTCACACCATATATTTT. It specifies CASSLEGQGGHTIYF.

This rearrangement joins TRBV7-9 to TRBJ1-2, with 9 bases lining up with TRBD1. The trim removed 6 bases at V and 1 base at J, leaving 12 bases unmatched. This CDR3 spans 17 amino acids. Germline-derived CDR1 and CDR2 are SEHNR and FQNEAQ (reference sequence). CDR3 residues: CASRSNPGTGINYGYTF. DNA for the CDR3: TGTGCCAGCAGATCAAACCCCGGGACAGGGATTAACTATGGCTACACCTTC.

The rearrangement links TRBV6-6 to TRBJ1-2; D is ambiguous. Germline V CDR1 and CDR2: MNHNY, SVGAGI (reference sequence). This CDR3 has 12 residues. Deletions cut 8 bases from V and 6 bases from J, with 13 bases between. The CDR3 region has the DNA TGTGCCAGCGGCCTGATTGTGGATGGCTACACCTTC. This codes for CASGLIVDGYTF.